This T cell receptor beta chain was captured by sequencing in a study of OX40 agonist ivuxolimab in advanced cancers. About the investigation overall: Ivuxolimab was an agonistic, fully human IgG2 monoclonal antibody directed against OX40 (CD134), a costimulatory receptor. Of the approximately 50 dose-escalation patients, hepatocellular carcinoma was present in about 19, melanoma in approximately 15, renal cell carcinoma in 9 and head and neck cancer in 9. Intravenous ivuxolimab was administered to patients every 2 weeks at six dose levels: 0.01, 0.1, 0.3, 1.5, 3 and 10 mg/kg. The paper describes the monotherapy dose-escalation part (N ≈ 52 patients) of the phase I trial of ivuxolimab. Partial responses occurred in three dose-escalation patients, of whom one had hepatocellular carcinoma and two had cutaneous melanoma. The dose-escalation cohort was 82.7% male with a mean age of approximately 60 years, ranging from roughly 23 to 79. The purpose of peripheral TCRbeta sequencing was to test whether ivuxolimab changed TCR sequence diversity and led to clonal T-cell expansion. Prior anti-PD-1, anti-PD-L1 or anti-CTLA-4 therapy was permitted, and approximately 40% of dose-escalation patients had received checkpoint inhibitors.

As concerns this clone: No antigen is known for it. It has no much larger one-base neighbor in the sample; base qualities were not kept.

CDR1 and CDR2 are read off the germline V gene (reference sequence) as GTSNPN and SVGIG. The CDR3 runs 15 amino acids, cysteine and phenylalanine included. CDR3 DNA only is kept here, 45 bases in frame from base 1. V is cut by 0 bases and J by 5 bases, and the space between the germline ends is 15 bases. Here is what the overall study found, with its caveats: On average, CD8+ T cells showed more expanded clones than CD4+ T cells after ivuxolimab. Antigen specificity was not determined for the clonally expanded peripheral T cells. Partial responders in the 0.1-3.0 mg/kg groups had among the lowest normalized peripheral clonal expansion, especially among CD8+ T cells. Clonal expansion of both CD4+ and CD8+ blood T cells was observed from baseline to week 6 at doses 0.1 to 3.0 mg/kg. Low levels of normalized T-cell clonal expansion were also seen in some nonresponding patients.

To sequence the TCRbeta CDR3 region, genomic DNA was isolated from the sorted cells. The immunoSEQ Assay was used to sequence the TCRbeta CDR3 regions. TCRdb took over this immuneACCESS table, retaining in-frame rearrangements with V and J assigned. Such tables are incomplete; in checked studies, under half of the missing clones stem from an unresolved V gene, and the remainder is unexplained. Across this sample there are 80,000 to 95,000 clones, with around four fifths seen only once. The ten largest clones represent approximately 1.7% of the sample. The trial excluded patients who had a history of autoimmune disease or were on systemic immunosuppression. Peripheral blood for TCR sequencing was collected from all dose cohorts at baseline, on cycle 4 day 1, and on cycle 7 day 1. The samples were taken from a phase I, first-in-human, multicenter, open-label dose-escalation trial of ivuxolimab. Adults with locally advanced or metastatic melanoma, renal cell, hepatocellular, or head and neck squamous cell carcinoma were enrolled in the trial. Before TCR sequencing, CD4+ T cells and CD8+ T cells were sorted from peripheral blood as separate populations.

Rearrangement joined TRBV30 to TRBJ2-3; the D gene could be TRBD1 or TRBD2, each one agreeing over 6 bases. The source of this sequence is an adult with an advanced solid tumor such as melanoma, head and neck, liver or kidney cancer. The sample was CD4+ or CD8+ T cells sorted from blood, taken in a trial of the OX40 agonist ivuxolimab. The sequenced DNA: TGTGCCTGGAGTGTCGGAGTTGGAGGGGGAGATACGCAGTATTTT. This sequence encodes CAWSVGVGGGDTQYF.